The 11 T cell receptor beta chains below all came from one sample that was sequenced in a study of T-cell memory formation after mild COVID-19. TCRdb re-analysed the 5' RACE reads in MiXCR, keeping a single row per CDR3 protein. The profile shows 200,000 to 250,000 distinct CDR3 sequences, about 15% of them singletons. Material for sequencing was PBMCs or a T cell subset sorted from them (not recorded which). These receptors were taken from a man younger than 30 who had mild COVID-19 (a few samples of this study predate the infection). Cell type and time point are not known.

The V gene is TRBV5-1, the J gene TRBJ1-6, with 7 bases aligning to TRBD1. V dropped 3 bases and J dropped 7; count of bases not matched to a gene: 13. CDR3 size: 17 residues. CDR1 SGHRS and CDR2 YFSETQ come from the germline V gene. Written as DNA, the CDR3 is TGCGCCAGCAGCTGGGGCGCGGGTGACAGGGTAAATTCACCCCTCCACTTT. It encodes CASSWGAGDRVNSPLHF.

V is TRBV7-3 and J is TRBJ2-2, with D possibly being TRBD2 (6 bases). The CDR3 extends over 14 amino acids. The germline CDR1 and CDR2 sequences are SGHTA and FQGTGA. Trimming took 4 bases from V and 5 from J, leaving 11 bases between them. The CDR3 protein is CASSWRGRTGELFF. CDR3 in DNA: TGTGCCAGCAGCTGGCGGGGCAGAACCGGGGAGCTGTTTTTT.

This clonotype has only a few counts. The chain has TRBV10-3 and TRBJ2-7; weak D call: TRBD1 (5 bases). This CDR3 is 15 amino acids long. Between the trimmed V and J ends, which lost 2 bases and 5 bases, there was a span of 16 bases. Germline loops: CDR1 ENHRY, CDR2 SYGVKD. CDR3 nucleotide sequence: TGTGCCATCAGTGAGCTTCTCGGAGACAGAAACGAGCAGTACGTC. Translation gives CAISELLGDRNEQYV.

This chain joins TRBV7-6 and TRBJ2-1; 10 positions agree with TRBD2. V gave up 5 bases and J gave up 7 bases; unmatched junction bases: 11. Germline V gene lookup returns CDR1 SGHVS and CDR2 FNYEAQ. The CDR3 covers 16 residues. In DNA, the CDR3 is TGTGCCAGCAGCCGCCGTGGGGTAGCGGGGGGAAATGAGCAGTTCTTC. Amino acid sequence: CASSRRGVAGGNEQFF.

This clonotype was counted only a few times. This chain links TRBV6-6 with TRBJ2-7; D perhaps matches TRBD1 (7 bases). From germline, CDR1 is MNHNY and CDR2 SVGAGI (reference sequence). V lost 0 bases, J lost 1 base, and 13 bases lay in between. The CDR3 consists of 16 residues. For the CDR3, the DNA is TGTGCCAGCAGTTACTCACAGGGGAGGTCGTCCTACGAGCAGTACGTC. Protein sequence: CASSYSQGRSSYEQYV.

The sample holds one count of this clonotype. The chain joins TRBV7-3 to TRBJ1-2, with TRBD1 matching over 10 bases. From germline, CDR1 is SGHTA and CDR2 FQGTGA. Losses at the gene ends were 5 bases for V and 5 bases for J; bases not matched to a gene: 5. This CDR3 is 14 amino acids long. The CDR3 protein is CASSETGGEYGYTF. The CDR3 nucleotides are TGTGCCAGCAGCGAGACAGGGGGCGAATATGGCTACACCTTC.

This clonotype has just a few counts. The V and J genes are TRBV6-5 and TRBJ2-1; 11 bases align to TRBD1. V lost 0 bases to trimming and J lost 7 bases; unmatched junction nucleotides: 2. This CDR3 has 15 amino acids. CDR1 and CDR2 from the germline V gene are MNHEY and SVGAGI. The CDR3 loop is CASSYSWDRGNEQFF. The CDR3 DNA is TGTGCCAGCAGTTACTCGTGGGACAGGGGGAATGAGCAGTTCTTC.

The rearrangement joins TRBV4-3 to TRBJ1-2; D not certain. This CDR3 is built from 15 residues. Per germline, CDR1 LGHNA and CDR2 YSLEER. V dropped 3 bases and J dropped 0 bases, with 11 bases sitting between them. CDR3 loop: CASSQDVWANYGYTF. CDR3 bases: TGCGCCAGCAGCCAGGATGTCTGGGCTAACTATGGCTACACCTTC.

This CDR3 reads CASSYSAQGLHEQYF. In DNA form, the CDR3 reads TGTGCCAGCAGTTACTCGGCCCAGGGGCTCCACGAGCAGTACTTC. This chain connects TRBV6-5 to TRBJ2-7, with D possibly TRBD1 on 6 matching bases. The CDR3 is 15 amino acids. Looked up from germline, CDR1 is MNHEY and CDR2 is SVGAGI. V gave up 0 bases and J gave up 5 bases, with 14 bases separating them.

This clonotype has ten or more counts. This chain links TRBV28 with TRBJ2-5; tentatively, D is TRBD1 (6 bases). The germline gives CDR1 MDHEN, CDR2 SYDVKM. The CDR3 length is 14 residues. V lost 5 bases to trimming and J lost 2 bases, with 12 bases between them. The chain's CDR3 is CASSPGTFQETQYF. CDR3 bases: TGTGCCAGCAGTCCTGGGACATTTCAAGAGACCCAGTACTTC.

This clonotype has just a few counts. The rearrangement joins TRBV20-1 to TRBJ2-5; D possibly uses TRBD1 or TRBD2 (5 bases each). V lost 4 bases and J 4 bases, leaving 16 bases between the germline ends. Looked up from germline, CDR1 is DFQATT and CDR2 is SNEGSKA (reference sequence). The CDR3 contains 14 residues. CDR3 in amino acids: CSATYRRDAETQYF. CDR3 DNA: TGCAGTGCTACATACCGCCGGGACGCAGAGACCCAGTACTTC.